This T cell receptor (beta chain) was captured by sequencing in a study of OX40 agonist ivuxolimab in advanced cancers. Losses at the gene ends were 0 bases for V and 3 bases for J; bases not matched to a gene: 7. The CDR3 is made up of 17 amino acids. From germline, CDR1 is MGHRA and CDR2 YSYEKL. This clone was counted a single time. Clones were read by immunoSEQ multiplex PCR, and TCRdb kept only the in-frame ones, dropping some. The repertoire holds about 46,000 clones, with over 75% as singletons. The sample consisted of CD4+ or CD8+ T cells sorted from blood, taken in a trial of the OX40 agonist ivuxolimab. The chain couples TRBV4-1 to TRBJ2-3, with 9 bases that match TRBD2. The TCR comes from an adult with an advanced solid tumor such as melanoma, head and neck, liver or kidney cancer. For the CDR3, the DNA is TGCGCCAGCAGCCAAGAAGGGCTAGCGGGGAGGACAGATACGCAGTATTTT. Amino acid sequence: CASSQEGLAGRTDTQYF.